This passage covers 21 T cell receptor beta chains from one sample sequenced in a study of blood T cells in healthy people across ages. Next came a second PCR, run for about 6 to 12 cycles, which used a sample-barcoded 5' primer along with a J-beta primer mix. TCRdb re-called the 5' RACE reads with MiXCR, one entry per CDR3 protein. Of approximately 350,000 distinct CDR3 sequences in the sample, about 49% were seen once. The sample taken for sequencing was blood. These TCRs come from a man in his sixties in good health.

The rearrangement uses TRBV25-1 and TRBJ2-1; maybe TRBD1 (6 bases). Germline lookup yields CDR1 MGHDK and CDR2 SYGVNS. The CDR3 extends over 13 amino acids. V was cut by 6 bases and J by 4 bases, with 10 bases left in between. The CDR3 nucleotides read TGTGCCAGCAGGTCCGACAGGTACAATGAGCAGTTCTTC. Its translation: CASRSDRYNEQFF.

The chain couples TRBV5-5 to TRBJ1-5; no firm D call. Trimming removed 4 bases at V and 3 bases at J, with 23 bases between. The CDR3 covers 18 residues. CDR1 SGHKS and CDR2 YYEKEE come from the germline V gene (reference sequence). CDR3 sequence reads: CASSPEDPGISFNQPQHF. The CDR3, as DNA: TGTGCCAGCAGCCCGGAAGATCCGGGGATCAGCTTCAATCAGCCCCAGCATTTT.

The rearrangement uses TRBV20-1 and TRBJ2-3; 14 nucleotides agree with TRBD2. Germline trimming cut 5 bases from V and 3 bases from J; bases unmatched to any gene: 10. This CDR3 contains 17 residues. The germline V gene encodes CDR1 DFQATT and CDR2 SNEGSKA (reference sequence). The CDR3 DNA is TGCAGTGCTCCCGGACTAGCGGGGGGATGGAGGACAGATACGCAGTATTTT. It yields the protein CSAPGLAGGWRTDTQYF.

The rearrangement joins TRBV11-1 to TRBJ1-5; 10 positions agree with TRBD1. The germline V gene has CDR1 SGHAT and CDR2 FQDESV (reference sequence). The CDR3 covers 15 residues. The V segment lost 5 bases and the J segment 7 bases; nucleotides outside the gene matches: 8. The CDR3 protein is CASSRDRGIKQPQHF. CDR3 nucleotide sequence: TGTGCCAGCAGCCGGGACAGGGGTATCAAGCAGCCCCAGCATTTT.

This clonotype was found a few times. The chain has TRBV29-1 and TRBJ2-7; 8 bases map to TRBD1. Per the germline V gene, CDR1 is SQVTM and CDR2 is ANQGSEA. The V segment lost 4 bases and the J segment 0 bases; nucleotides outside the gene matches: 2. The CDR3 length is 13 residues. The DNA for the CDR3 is TGCAGCGTTGGGGACAGGAGCTCCTACGAGCAGTACTTC. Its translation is CSVGDRSSYEQYF.

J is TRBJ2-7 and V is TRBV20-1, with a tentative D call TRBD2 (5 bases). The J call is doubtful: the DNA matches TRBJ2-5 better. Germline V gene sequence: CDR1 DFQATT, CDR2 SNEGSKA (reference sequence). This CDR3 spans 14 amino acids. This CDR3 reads CSARVMHGEETQYF. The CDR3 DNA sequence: TGCAGTGCTAGAGTAATGCACGGGGAAGAGACCCAGTACTTC.

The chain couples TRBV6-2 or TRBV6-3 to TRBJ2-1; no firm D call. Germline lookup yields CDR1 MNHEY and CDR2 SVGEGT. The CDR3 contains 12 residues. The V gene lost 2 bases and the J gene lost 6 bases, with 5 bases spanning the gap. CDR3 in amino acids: CASSYVLNEQFF. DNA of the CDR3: TGTGCCAGCAGTTACGTCCTCAATGAGCAGTTCTTC.

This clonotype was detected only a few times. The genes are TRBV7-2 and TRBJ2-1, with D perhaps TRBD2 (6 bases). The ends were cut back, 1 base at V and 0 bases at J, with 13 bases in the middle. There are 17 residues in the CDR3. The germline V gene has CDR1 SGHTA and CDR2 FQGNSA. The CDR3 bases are TGTGCCAGCAGCTTAGTTGCGGGACTCAGCTCCTACAATGAGCAGTTCTTC. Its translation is CASSLVAGLSSYNEQFF.

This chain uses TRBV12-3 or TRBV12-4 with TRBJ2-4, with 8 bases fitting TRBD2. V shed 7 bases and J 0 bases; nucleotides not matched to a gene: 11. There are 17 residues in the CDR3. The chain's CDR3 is CASKPPTSGLAKNIQYF. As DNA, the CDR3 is TGTGCCAGCAAACCCCCTACTAGCGGATTAGCCAAAAACATTCAGTACTTC.

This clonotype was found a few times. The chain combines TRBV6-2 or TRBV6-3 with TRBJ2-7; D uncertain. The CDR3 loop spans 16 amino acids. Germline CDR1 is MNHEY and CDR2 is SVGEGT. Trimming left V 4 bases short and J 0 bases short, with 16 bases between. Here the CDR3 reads CASSLHRSRSSYEQYF. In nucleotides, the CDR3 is TGTGCCAGCAGTTTACACAGATCCAGGAGCTCCTACGAGCAGTACTTC.

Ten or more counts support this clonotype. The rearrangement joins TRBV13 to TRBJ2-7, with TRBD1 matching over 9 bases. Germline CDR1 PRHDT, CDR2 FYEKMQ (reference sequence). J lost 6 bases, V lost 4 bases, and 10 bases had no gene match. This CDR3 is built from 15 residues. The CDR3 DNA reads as TGTGCCAGCAGCTACACCGGGACAGGGTTCTCCGAGCAGTACTTC. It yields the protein CASSYTGTGFSEQYF.

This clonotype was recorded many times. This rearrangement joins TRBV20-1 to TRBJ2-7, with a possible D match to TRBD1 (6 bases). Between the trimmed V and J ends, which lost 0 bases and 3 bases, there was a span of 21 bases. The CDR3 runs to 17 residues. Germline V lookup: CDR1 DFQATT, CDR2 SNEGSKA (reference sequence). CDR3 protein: CSARDEWSQGTHYEQYF. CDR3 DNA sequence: TGCAGTGCTAGAGATGAATGGTCCCAGGGGACCCACTACGAGCAGTACTTC.

The DNA for the CDR3 is TGCGCCAGCAGCTTGGTACCTAGCTATCAAGAGACCCAGTACTTC. Protein product: CASSLVPSYQETQYF. The gene calls are TRBV5-1 and TRBJ2-5; maybe TRBD2 (5 bases). Trimming cost V 0 bases and J 2 bases, with 11 bases left between them. Germline CDR1 SGHRS, CDR2 YFSETQ. CDR3 size: 15 residues.

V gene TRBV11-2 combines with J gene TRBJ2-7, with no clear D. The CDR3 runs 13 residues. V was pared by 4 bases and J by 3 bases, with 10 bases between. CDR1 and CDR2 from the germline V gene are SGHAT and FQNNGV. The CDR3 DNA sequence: TGTGCCAGCAGCTCCCGTGTCGGCTACGAGCAGTACTTC. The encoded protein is CASSSRVGYEQYF.

Here the CDR3 DNA reads TGCGCCAGCAGACGTCGAGTGAACACCGGGGAGCTGTTTTTT. Translated, it gives CASRRRVNTGELFF. The chain has TRBV5-1 and TRBJ2-2; D unclear. The CDR3 covers 14 residues. The V end lost 5 bases, the J end lost 1 base, and 9 bases lay between the germline ends. Germline loops: CDR1 SGHRS, CDR2 YFSETQ.

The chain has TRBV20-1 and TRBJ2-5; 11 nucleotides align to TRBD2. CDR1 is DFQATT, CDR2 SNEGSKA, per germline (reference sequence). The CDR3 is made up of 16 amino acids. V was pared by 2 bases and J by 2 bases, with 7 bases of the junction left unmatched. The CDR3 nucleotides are TGCAGTGCTAGACCGCTAGCGGGGGGACTACAAGAGACCCAGTACTTC. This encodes CSARPLAGGLQETQYF.

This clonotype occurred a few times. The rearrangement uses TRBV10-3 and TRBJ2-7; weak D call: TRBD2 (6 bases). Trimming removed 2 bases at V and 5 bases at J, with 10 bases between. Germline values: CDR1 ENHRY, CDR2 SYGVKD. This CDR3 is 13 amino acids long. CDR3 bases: TGTGCCATCAGTGAGACGACTAGTAACGAGCAGTACTTC. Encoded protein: CAISETTSNEQYF.

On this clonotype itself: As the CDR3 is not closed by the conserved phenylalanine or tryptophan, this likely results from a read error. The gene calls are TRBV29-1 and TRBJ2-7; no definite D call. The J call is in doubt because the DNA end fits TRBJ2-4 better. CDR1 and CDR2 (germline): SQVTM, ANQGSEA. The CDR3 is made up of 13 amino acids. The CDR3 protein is CSALGARENIQYL. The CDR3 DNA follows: TGCAGCGCCCTTGGTGCCCGGGAAAACATTCAGTACTTA.

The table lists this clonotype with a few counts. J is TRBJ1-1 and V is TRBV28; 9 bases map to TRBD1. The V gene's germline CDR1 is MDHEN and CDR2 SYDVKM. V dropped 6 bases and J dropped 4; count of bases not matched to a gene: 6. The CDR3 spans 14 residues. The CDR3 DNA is TGTGCCAGCAGGGGACAGGGCGAGGGCACTGAAGCTTTCTTT. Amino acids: CASRGQGEGTEAFF.

The CDR3 sequence is CSARPGTARTQYF. The CDR3 DNA reads TGCAGTGCTAGACCGGGGACAGCGAGGACCCAGTACTTC. The V gene is TRBV20-1, the J gene TRBJ2-5, with 7 nucleotides matching TRBD1. CDR3 length: 13 amino acids. The germline gives CDR1 DFQATT, CDR2 SNEGSKA (reference sequence). V trimming: 2 bases; J trimming: 7 bases; junction bases outside the gene matches: 7.

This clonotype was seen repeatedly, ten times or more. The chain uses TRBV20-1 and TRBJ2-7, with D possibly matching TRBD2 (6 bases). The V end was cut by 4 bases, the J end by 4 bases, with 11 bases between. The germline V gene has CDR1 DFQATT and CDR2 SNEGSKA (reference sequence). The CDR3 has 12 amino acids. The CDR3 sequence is CSATRDLYEQYF. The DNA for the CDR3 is TGCAGTGCTACTCGGGACTTATACGAGCAGTACTTC.